This TCR beta chain is from a study of molecular identifiers for immune sequencing clone quantification. Study results and caveats: Over 99% of effector molecules, yet under 1% of naive-cell molecules, were held by clones above 20 RNA copies.

Sorting was used to obtain naive CD8 T cells (CD8+CD4-CCR7+CD45RA+). Previously described methods and listed TCR primers produced bulk TCR libraries. TCRdb redid the calling of the PCR reads with MiXCR, one entry per CDR3 protein. Among more than 550,000 distinct CDR3 sequences listed, approximately 24% were seen once. The CDR3 covers 15 residues. V was shortened by 8 bases and J by 3 bases, with 18 bases between the two germline ends. In germline, CDR1 is MNHNS, CDR2 SASEGT. This clonotype was observed a single time. The antigen is unknown. The chain combines TRBV6-1 with TRBJ2-3, with D possibly being TRBD1 or TRBD2 (5 bases each). The receptor's source is a human donor in good health. Some libraries in this study had Jurkat cell RNA spiked in. The source material was naive CD8+ T cells from blood, with Jurkat cell RNA spiked in. Regarding subset: FACS-sorted CD8+CD4-CCR7+CD45RA+ naive T cells. The CDR3 DNA sequence: TGTGCCAGCGATCGAATAGGGACCCTAACAGATACGCAGTATTTT. It is translated as CASDRIGTLTDTQYF.